This note documents a single T cell receptor beta chain sequence. CDR1 and CDR2 from the germline V gene are KGHDR and SFDVKD. The ends lost 9 bases at V and 4 bases at J; junction bases unmatched: 0. The CDR3 contains 12 residues. Original processing notes: By means of reference gene primer amplification, nucleated cell counts were estimated. Clones were sequenced by immunoSEQ multiplex PCR, and TCRdb holds only the in-frame ones, with some missing. V, J and clone size are taken as reported in that table, and D and trimming were inferred from the DNA itself. This sample has 31,000 or so clones, with roughly 89% found just once. The sample belongs to a study of blood T cell repertoires in COVID-19. About the research overall: Both acute and convalescent COVID-19 samples were obtained from the United States, Italy and Spain. Nucleic acid was either cDNA or gDNA, and it came from T cells, B-cell-depleted T cells, or PBMCs.

Sequenced: peripheral blood. This TCR was sampled from a man of 80 years or more with acute or convalescent COVID-19. The chain has TRBV24-1 and TRBJ2-2; TRBD2 matches 8 bases. The CDR3 nucleotides are TGTGCCACCGGGACTAGCACCGGGGAGCTGTTTTTT. Translating gives CATGTSTGELFF.